Listed below are T cell receptor beta chains from one sample, sequenced in a study of blood T cells in healthy people across ages. Using its own MiXCR run on the 5' RACE reads, TCRdb lists one record per CDR3 protein. The profile shows more than 1,400,000 distinct CDR3 sequences, around 39% of them singletons. Sequencing was carried out using blood. These receptors were collected from a woman under 30 in good health. The conserved cysteine and the conserved F or W are not part of the CDR3 here. Fields, in order: V gene, J gene, CDR3 protein.

TRBV21-1,TRBJ1-1,ASSKMDEAF
TRBV2,-,ASSAPDGNLHEQY
TRBV5-1,TRBJ2-5,ASSVDWVPETQY
TRBV19,TRBJ1-4,ASSIVPGYEKLF
TRBV30,TRBJ1-1,AWKRGGRLGSMNTEAF
TRBV6-1,TRBJ2-3,ASERVRTTDMQY
TRBV3-1,TRBJ2-1,ASSQVYVADYNEQF
TRBV7-2,TRBJ2-2,ASSLGQGAAGELF
TRBV20-1,TRBJ1-2,SARPQGFYGYT
TRBV29-1,TRBJ1-2,SAYPDKEANYGYT
TRBV6-2/TRBV6-3,TRBJ2-5,ASSYRGVSSSETQY
TRBV11-2,-,ASSLGSPWQGTYEQY
TRBV7-2,TRBJ2-5,ASSLPWQPPGETQY
TRBV27,TRBJ2-1,ASSPRRGPNEQF
TRBV6-1,TRBJ2-3,ASSGWLAGGGTDTQY
TRBV24-1,TRBJ2-2,ATIGGTGELF
TRBV29-1,TRBJ1-3,RIGARTVGNTIY
TRBV6-5,TRBJ1-5,ASSSGTGFQPQH
TRBV20-1,TRBJ1-1,SAPGQGDTEAF
TRBV4-1,TRBJ2-1,ASSLWAPGESYNEQF
TRBV3-1,TRBJ2-3,ASSQETSGSSDTQY
TRBV20-1,TRBJ2-1,SASSGTGSSDEQF
TRBV6-5,TRBJ1-2,ASRHDSTYGYT